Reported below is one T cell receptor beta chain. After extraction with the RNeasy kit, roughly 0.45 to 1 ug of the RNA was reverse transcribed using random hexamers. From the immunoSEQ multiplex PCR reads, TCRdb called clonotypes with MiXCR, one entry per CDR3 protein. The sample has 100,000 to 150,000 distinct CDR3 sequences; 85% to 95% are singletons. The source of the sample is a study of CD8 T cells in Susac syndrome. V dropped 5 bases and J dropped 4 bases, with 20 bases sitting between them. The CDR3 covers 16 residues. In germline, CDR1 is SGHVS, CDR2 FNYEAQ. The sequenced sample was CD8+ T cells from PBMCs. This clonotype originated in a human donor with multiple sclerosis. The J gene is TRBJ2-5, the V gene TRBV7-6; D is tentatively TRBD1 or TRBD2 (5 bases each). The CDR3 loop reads CASSQWWAGTVETQYF. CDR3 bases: TGTGCCAGCAGCCAATGGTGGGCAGGGACGGTAGAGACCCAGTACTTC.